This T cell receptor (beta chain) was sequenced in a study of shared clonotypes between healthy human individuals. As for the study in general: Per donor, CD8 memory used one plate, CD8 naive used two, CD4 memory used three and CD4 naive used three. Findings and limits, study-wide: Generally, naive subsets (rather than memory subsets) showed larger estimated richness. Researchers sampled only blood; tissue repertoires likely differ.

The CDR3 runs to 14 residues. CDR1 and CDR2 from the germline V gene are MNHNS and SASEGT. The V end lost 4 bases, the J end lost 3 bases, and 12 bases lay between the germline ends. The data were produced by immunoSEQ multiplex PCR, yet TCRdb's version contains in-frame clones alone and is incomplete. The sample yields 2 million or so clones, 85% to 95% seen once. For this clone: Its antigen is not known.

Adult Caucasians living in Nashville, Tennessee made up all of the donors. The chain links TRBV6-1 to TRBJ1-2; D might be TRBD1 (5 bases). The specimen was naive CD4+ T cells sorted from blood. Subset reported: CD45RA+ positively selected. The clonotype originates from a man between 18 and 29 years old in good health. CDR3 DNA: TGTGCCAGCAGTGGGCTGGGGGGAGACTATGGCTACACCTTC. It specifies CASSGLGGDYGYTF.